This T cell receptor (beta chain) stems from a study of blood T cell repertoires in COVID-19. As for the study in general: Sites in the United States, Italy and Spain provided acute and convalescent COVID-19 samples. The analysed material was cDNA or gDNA that came from T cells, B-cell-depleted T cells, or PBMCs.

Unmatched junction bases numbered 7, after V lost 0 bases and J lost 7 bases. Germline lookup yields CDR1 SGHNT and CDR2 YYREEE (reference sequence). The CDR3 runs to 15 residues. Authors' analysis steps: It was from reference gene primer amplification that nucleated cell counts were estimated. Produced via immunoSEQ multiplex PCR; TCRdb's table is partial and in-frame only. V, J and clone size were drawn from that table, and D and trimming were deduced from the DNA. The sample records approximately 300,000 clones, around four fifths being singletons. Sample: peripheral blood. The receptor was isolated from a woman in her forties or fifties with active or convalescent COVID-19. The rearrangement joins TRBV5-4 to TRBJ2-5, with 9 nucleotides matching TRBD2. CDR3 region: CASSLGSGRSGTQYF. CDR3 DNA: TGTGCCAGCAGCTTGGGGAGCGGGAGGTCTGGGACCCAGTACTTC.